This is a list of T cell receptor beta chains from one sample in a study of neurological immune-mediated disorders. TCRdb itself ran the 5' RACE reads through MiXCR, one entry per CDR3 protein. Of under 80,000 distinct CDR3 sequences listed, 13% to 15% were seen once; the top ten hold approximately 6.8%. The material sequenced was PBMCs. The receptor set was obtained from a woman aged 50 to 60 in good health. Both conserved end residues are part of each CDR3. D genes are given only for firm matches. Size is stated for part of the rows, as once, few or many counts, or as a class when the clone is expanded.

abundance: -; v_gene: TRBV27; d_gene: -; j_gene: TRBJ1-4; CDR3nt: TGTGCCAGCAGTCCAGGGACCTACCCCCCAACTAATGAAAAACTGTTTTTT; CDR3aa: CASSPGTYPPTNEKLFF
abundance: many; v_gene: TRBV7-8; d_gene: TRBD1; j_gene: TRBJ1-2; CDR3nt: TGTGCCAGCACCCAGAGACAGGGAAACGATAATGGCTACACCTTC; CDR3aa: CASTQRQGNDNGYTF
abundance: many; v_gene: TRBV6-1; d_gene: -; j_gene: TRBJ1-5; CDR3nt: TGTGCCAGCTTCCAGCTGGGCCTAAATAGCAATCAGCCCCAGCATTTT; CDR3aa: CASFQLGLNSNQPQHF
abundance: many; v_gene: TRBV29-1; d_gene: -; j_gene: TRBJ2-7; CDR3nt: TGCAGCGCGACAGAGGGCCTTGGCTCCGAGCAGTACTTC; CDR3aa: CSATEGLGSEQYF
abundance: many; v_gene: TRBV5-1; d_gene: -; j_gene: TRBJ2-5; CDR3nt: TGCGCCAGCAGCCTCGGAGAGGGAGAGACCCAGTACTTC; CDR3aa: CASSLGEGETQYF
abundance: -; v_gene: TRBV12-3/TRBV12-4; d_gene: TRBD1; j_gene: TRBJ1-2; CDR3nt: TGTGCCAGCAGACCCGACAGGGCCGGTGGCTACACCTTC; CDR3aa: CASRPDRAGGYTF
abundance: many; v_gene: TRBV21-1; d_gene: -; j_gene: TRBJ2-5; CDR3nt: TGTGCCAGCAGCAAAGCCGGGACACGACCCTACCAAGAGACCCAGTACTTC; CDR3aa: CASSKAGTRPYQETQYF
abundance: many; v_gene: TRBV28; d_gene: -; j_gene: TRBJ2-1; CDR3nt: TGTGCCAGCAGTCCCGCCCGGGGGACGGCATCTCGCCATGAGCAGTTCTTC; CDR3aa: CASSPARGTASRHEQFF
abundance: many; v_gene: TRBV28; d_gene: -; j_gene: TRBJ2-1; CDR3nt: TGTGCCAGCCCCCCCCGTCTGCCCGGGACCTCCTACAATGAGCAGTTCTTC; CDR3aa: CASPPRLPGTSYNEQFF
abundance: many; v_gene: TRBV5-6; d_gene: -; j_gene: TRBJ1-1; CDR3nt: TGTGCCAGCAAGCGAGGGAAAAACACTGAAGCTTTCTTT; CDR3aa: CASKRGKNTEAFF
abundance: many; v_gene: TRBV5-1; d_gene: -; j_gene: TRBJ2-2; CDR3nt: TGCGCCAGCAGCTTGGGACAGGTGGCCGGGGAGCTGTTTTTT; CDR3aa: CASSLGQVAGELFF
abundance: many; v_gene: TRBV6-2/TRBV6-3; d_gene: -; j_gene: TRBJ2-7; CDR3nt: TGTGCCAGCAGTTACAGGGGCCCCTACGAGCAGTACTTC; CDR3aa: CASSYRGPYEQYF
abundance: -; v_gene: TRBV5-1; d_gene: TRBD1; j_gene: TRBJ1-1; CDR3nt: TGCGCCAGCAGGACAGGGGATTTCGTGACTGAAGCTTTCTTT; CDR3aa: CASRTGDFVTEAFF
abundance: many; v_gene: TRBV15; d_gene: -; j_gene: TRBJ2-1; CDR3nt: TGTGCCACCAGCAGATCCGCGGACAGAGTCAATGAGCAGTTCTTC; CDR3aa: CATSRSADRVNEQFF
abundance: few; v_gene: TRBV20-1; d_gene: TRBD2; j_gene: TRBJ2-2; CDR3nt: TGCAGTGCTAGAGATCCCCACGGACTAGCAGGCACCGGGGAGCTGTTTTTT; CDR3aa: CSARDPHGLAGTGELFF
abundance: once; v_gene: TRBV9; d_gene: -; j_gene: TRBJ1-2; CDR3nt: TGTGTCAGCAGCGTAGCTTCCAGGTCCTATGGCTACACCTTC; CDR3aa: CVSSVASRSYGYTF
abundance: many; v_gene: TRBV10-3; d_gene: TRBD2; j_gene: TRBJ2-5; CDR3nt: TGTGCCATCAGTCCCGGGACTAAAGAGACCCAGTACTTC; CDR3aa: CAISPGTKETQYF
abundance: many; v_gene: TRBV28; d_gene: -; j_gene: TRBJ2-1; CDR3nt: TGTGCCAGCAGTTCGCCCCTCTCCTCGTTGACGGTAAACAATGAGCAGTTCTTC; CDR3aa: CASSSPLSSLTVNNEQFF
abundance: many; v_gene: TRBV18; d_gene: TRBD1; j_gene: TRBJ1-5; CDR3nt: TGTGCCAGCTCCCAGGGGGGACTTACTCAGCCCCAGCATTTT; CDR3aa: CASSQGGLTQPQHF
abundance: medium-sized; v_gene: TRBV5-1; d_gene: -; j_gene: TRBJ2-5; CDR3nt: TGCGCCAGCAGCTCGCCCCTTGAGGGGGGCCGGTCATGGGGGGAAGAGACCCAGTACTTC; CDR3aa: CASSSPLEGGRSWGEETQYF
abundance: many; v_gene: TRBV18; d_gene: -; j_gene: TRBJ1-2; CDR3nt: TGTGCCAGCTCCACCGGGGGGACTAACTATGGCTACACCTTC; CDR3aa: CASSTGGTNYGYTF
abundance: many; v_gene: TRBV12-3/TRBV12-4; d_gene: TRBD2; j_gene: TRBJ2-3; CDR3nt: TGTGCCAGCAGTTTAGAAGCGGGGGGGCTCACAGATACGCAGTATTTT; CDR3aa: CASSLEAGGLTDTQYF
abundance: many; v_gene: TRBV5-1; d_gene: -; j_gene: TRBJ1-2; CDR3nt: TGCGCCAGCAGCTCAACAACAGATTATGGCTACACCTTC; CDR3aa: CASSSTTDYGYTF
abundance: many; v_gene: TRBV5-1; d_gene: -; j_gene: TRBJ2-3; CDR3nt: TGCGCCAGCAGCTTGAGGCTTTCCACAGATACGCAGTATTTT; CDR3aa: CASSLRLSTDTQYF
abundance: many; v_gene: TRBV5-1; d_gene: -; j_gene: TRBJ2-2; CDR3nt: TGCGCCAGCAGTTCCACGGGGACTACCGGGGAGCTGTTTTTT; CDR3aa: CASSSTGTTGELFF
abundance: many; v_gene: TRBV6-6; d_gene: -; j_gene: TRBJ1-2; CDR3nt: TGTGCCAGCAGTCCTACAGGGAACTATGGCTACACCTTC; CDR3aa: CASSPTGNYGYTF
abundance: many; v_gene: TRBV11-2; d_gene: TRBD1; j_gene: TRBJ2-2; CDR3nt: TGTGCCAGCAGAACCGGGACAGGAAACACCGGGGAGCTGTTTTTT; CDR3aa: CASRTGTGNTGELFF
abundance: -; v_gene: TRBV4-1; d_gene: -; j_gene: TRBJ1-5; CDR3nt: TGCGCCAGCAGACCCATCCCGGGACACACAAAGTATGGCAATCAGCCCCAGCATTTT; CDR3aa: CASRPIPGHTKYGNQPQHF
abundance: many; v_gene: TRBV28; d_gene: TRBD1; j_gene: TRBJ1-1; CDR3nt: TGTGCCAGCAGTTCGACGGGACAGCTTGAAGCTTTCTTT; CDR3aa: CASSSTGQLEAFF
abundance: -; v_gene: TRBV20-1; d_gene: -; j_gene: TRBJ2-3; CDR3nt: TGCAGTGCTAGACGGCAGTCCATGGGAAAAGATACGCAGTATTTT; CDR3aa: CSARRQSMGKDTQYF
abundance: many; v_gene: TRBV5-1; d_gene: -; j_gene: TRBJ2-3; CDR3nt: TGCGCCAGCAGCTTGGCTCTTACCACAGATACGCAGTATTTT; CDR3aa: CASSLALTTDTQYF
abundance: -; v_gene: TRBV27; d_gene: -; j_gene: TRBJ2-3; CDR3nt: TGTGCCGGCAGTTTATCAATTAGCACAAATACGCAGTATTTT; CDR3aa: CAGSLSISTNTQYF
abundance: many; v_gene: TRBV7-3; d_gene: TRBD2; j_gene: TRBJ2-7; CDR3nt: TGTGCCAGCAGCTTAGGAGCGGGAGGCGCCTACGAGCAGTACTTC; CDR3aa: CASSLGAGGAYEQYF
abundance: many; v_gene: TRBV5-1; d_gene: TRBD2; j_gene: TRBJ2-1; CDR3nt: TGCGCCAGCTCCCCGGGGACTAGCGGGGGGCTTGAGCAGTTCTTC; CDR3aa: CASSPGTSGGLEQFF
abundance: many; v_gene: TRBV10-3; d_gene: -; j_gene: TRBJ2-7; CDR3nt: TGTGCCACAAGAATAGGAGGGGGGGCCGACGAGCAGTACTTC; CDR3aa: CATRIGGGADEQYF
abundance: many; v_gene: TRBV12-3/TRBV12-4; d_gene: -; j_gene: TRBJ2-2; CDR3nt: TGTGCCAGCAGAGTTGGGTCCGGGGAGCTGTTTTTT; CDR3aa: CASRVGSGELFF
abundance: many; v_gene: TRBV9; d_gene: TRBD1; j_gene: TRBJ1-2; CDR3nt: TGTGCCAGCAGCTCCGGGACAGGGGATGGCTACACCTTC; CDR3aa: CASSSGTGDGYTF
abundance: many; v_gene: TRBV7-8; d_gene: -; j_gene: TRBJ1-1; CDR3nt: TGTGCCAGCAGCGCCCAGGGAACCCGGCTTACTGAAGCTTTCTTT; CDR3aa: CASSAQGTRLTEAFF
abundance: many; v_gene: TRBV20-1; d_gene: TRBD2; j_gene: TRBJ2-1; CDR3nt: TGCAGTGCAACTAGCGGGAGGTCCAATGAGCAGTTCTTC; CDR3aa: CSATSGRSNEQFF
abundance: -; v_gene: TRBV7-3; d_gene: -; j_gene: TRBJ1-1; CDR3nt: TGTGCCAGCAGCGCTTCCAGGGAGAACACTGAAGCTTTCTTT; CDR3aa: CASSASRENTEAFF
abundance: -; v_gene: TRBV27; d_gene: -; j_gene: TRBJ2-7; CDR3nt: TGTGCCAGCAGTCAGGGAGGGACAGCCGCTCCCTACGAGCAGTACTTC; CDR3aa: CASSQGGTAAPYEQYF
abundance: many; v_gene: TRBV24-1; d_gene: TRBD2; j_gene: TRBJ2-1; CDR3nt: TGTGCCACCAGTGCAGCGGGAGGACGGGAGCAGTTCTTC; CDR3aa: CATSAAGGREQFF
abundance: many; v_gene: TRBV20-1; d_gene: TRBD2; j_gene: TRBJ2-1; CDR3nt: TGCAGTGTCCCACCGGCAGCGGGAGGATACAATGAGCAGTTCTTC; CDR3aa: CSVPPAAGGYNEQFF